This TCR beta chain was recorded in a study of response to subunit inactivated influenza vaccine (dated by TCRdb to 2016 to 2018). Some background on the complete study: Deep quantitative T cell receptor repertoire profiling was used in the study to track responses to a trivalent subunit inactivated influenza vaccine. Points the paper makes about the study in general: It was suggested by the authors that each seasonal influenza vaccination may recruit only a limited number of new T cells.

This clonotype was seen only a few times. It has no known antigen specificity. Within one base of it there is no much larger clone, and no base qualities were kept. The CDR3 numbers 16 residues from cysteine through phenylalanine. Only CDR3 DNA remains: 48 bases, in frame from the first base. The germline V gene encodes CDR1 LGHNA and CDR2 YSLEER. The junction shows trimming of 0 bases on V and 4 bases on J, and the gene matches do not reach 9 bases of it. Library method: RT-PCR. TCRdb names Illumina HiSeq 2500 as the instrument used. In-frame beta chains were kept once TCRdb had trimmed the public reads at Q25 with fastp and called clones with MiXCR. Rows with a matching CDR3 protein are joined into one entry that keeps the most common DNA and genes. The sample contains about 190,000 distinct CDR3 sequences, around 15% of them found a single time. The ten largest clones represent 26% of the sample.

This receptor chain uses TRBV4-3 and TRBJ2-7, with 7 junctional bases fitting TRBD2. The input for sequencing was CD8+ T cells sorted from PBMCs, taken 5 days after vaccination. This receptor was obtained from a man aged 50-60 years who received an inactivated influenza vaccine. Donor details come from another sample of the same person, matched by shared clones. The CDR3: CASSQDQWGGTYEQYF. The DNA sequence is TGCGCCAGCAGCCAAGATCAGTGGGGGGGAACTTACGAGCAGTACTTC.